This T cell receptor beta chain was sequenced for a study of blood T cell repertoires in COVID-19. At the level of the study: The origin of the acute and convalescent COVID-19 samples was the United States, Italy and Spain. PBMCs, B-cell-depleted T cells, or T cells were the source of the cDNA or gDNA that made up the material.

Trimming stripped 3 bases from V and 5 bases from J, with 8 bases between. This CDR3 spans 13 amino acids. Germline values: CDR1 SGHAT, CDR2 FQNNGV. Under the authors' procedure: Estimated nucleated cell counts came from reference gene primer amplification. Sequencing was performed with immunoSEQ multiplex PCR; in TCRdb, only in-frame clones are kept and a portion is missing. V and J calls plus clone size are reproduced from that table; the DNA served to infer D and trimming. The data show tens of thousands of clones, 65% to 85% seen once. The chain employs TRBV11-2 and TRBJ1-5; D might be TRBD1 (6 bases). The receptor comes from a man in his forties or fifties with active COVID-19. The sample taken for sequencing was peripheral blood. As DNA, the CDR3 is TGTGCCAGCAGCTTGGACAGAGATCAGCCCCAGCATTTT. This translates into CASSLDRDQPQHF.